What follows describes a single T cell receptor (beta chain). The data stem from a study of blood T cell repertoires in COVID-19. The CDR3 is made up of 13 amino acids. CDR1 and CDR2 (germline): SGHDN, FVKESK. V was pared by 1 base and J by 5 bases, with 6 bases between. The authors' processing: Reference gene primer amplification yielded estimated nucleated cell counts. Sequencing was performed with immunoSEQ multiplex PCR; in TCRdb, only in-frame clones are kept and a portion is missing. For V, J and clone size, that table is used; D and trimming come from the DNA. The sample has 110,000 to 150,000 clones, around 73% seen once.

The chain links TRBV14 to TRBJ2-1, with unresolved D. The sample comprised PBMCs or T cells enriched from blood (not recorded which). The sequence was collected from a woman aged 50 to 65 who had recovered from COVID-19. The DNA of the CDR3 is TGTGCCAGCAGCCAAGGTGGCAACAATGAGCAGTTCTTC. Its translation: CASSQGGNNEQFF.